Here is one TCR beta chain with its context. Its antigen is currently unknown. The junction and the germline gene differ at one end; a read error may be behind it. The sample carries other DNA sequences with the same CDR3. The data are from a study of cytomegalovirus exposure and HLA in healthy donors. General observations from the study: Later analysis revealed greater clonal expansion in HLA-associated TCR beta chains than in equally common others.

The CDR3 loop spans 15 amino acids. Germline lookup yields CDR1 MNHNY and CDR2 SVGAGI (reference sequence). The PCR employed 60 Vbeta primers together with 13 Jbeta primers. Assay: immunoSEQ multiplex PCR; the TCRdb copy retains only in-frame clones and omits some. The sample holds roughly 63,000 clones, about 75% seen once. The chain carries TRBV6-6 and TRBJ1-5; no definite D call. Material for sequencing was PBMCs. This sequence was found in a middle-aged woman in good health and CMV-seropositive. The CDR3 coding sequence is TGTGCCAGCAGCTACTCGAGTCGGGGCAATCAGCCCCAGCATTTT. It codes for CASSYSSRGNQPQHF.